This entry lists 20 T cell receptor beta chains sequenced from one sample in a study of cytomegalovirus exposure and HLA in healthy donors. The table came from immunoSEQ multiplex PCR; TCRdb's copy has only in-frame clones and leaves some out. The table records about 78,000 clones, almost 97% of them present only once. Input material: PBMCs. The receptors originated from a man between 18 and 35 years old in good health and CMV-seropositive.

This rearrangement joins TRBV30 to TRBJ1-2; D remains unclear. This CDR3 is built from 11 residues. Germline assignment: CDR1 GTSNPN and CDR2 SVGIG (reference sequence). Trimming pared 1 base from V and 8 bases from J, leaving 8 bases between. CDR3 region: CAWSEGGGYTF. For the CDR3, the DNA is TGTGCCTGGAGTGAAGGAGGCGGCTACACCTTC. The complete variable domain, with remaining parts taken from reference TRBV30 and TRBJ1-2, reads SQTIHQWPATLVQPVGSPLSLECTVEGTSNPNLYWYRQAAGRGLQLLFYSVGIGQISSEVPQNLSASRPQDRQFILSSKKLLLSDSGFYLCAWSEGGGYTFGSGTRLTVV.

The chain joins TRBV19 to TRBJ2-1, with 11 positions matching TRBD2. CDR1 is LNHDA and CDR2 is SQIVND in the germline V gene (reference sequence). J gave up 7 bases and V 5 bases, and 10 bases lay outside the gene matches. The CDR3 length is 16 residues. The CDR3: CASSFSGRAQGNEQFF. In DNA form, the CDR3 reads TGTGCCAGTAGTTTTAGCGGGAGGGCCCAAGGGAATGAGCAGTTCTTC.

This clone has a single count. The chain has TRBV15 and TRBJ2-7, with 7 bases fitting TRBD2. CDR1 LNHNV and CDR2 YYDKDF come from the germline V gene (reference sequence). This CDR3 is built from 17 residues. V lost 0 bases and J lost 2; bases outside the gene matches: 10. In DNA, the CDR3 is TGTGCCACCAGCAGAGAGGGGGGGGAGCGGAGGACCTACGAGCAGTACTTC. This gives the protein CATSREGGERRTYEQYF.

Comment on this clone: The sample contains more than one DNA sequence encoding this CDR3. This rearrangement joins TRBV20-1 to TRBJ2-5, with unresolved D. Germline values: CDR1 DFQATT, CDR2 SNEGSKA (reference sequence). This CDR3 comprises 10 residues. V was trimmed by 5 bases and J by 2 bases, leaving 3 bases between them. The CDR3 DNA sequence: TGCAGTGCTCTGCAAGAGACCCAGTACTTC. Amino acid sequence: CSALQETQYF.

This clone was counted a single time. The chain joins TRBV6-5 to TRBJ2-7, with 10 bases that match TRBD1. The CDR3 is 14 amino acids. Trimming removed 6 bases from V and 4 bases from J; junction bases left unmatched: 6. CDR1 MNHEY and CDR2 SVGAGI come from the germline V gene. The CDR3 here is CASSPGQGRYEQYF. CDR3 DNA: TGTGCCAGCAGCCCGGGACAGGGGAGATACGAGCAGTACTTC.

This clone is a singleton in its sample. Here the CDR3 DNA reads TGCGCCAGCAGCCAATGGGGGGGATGGCGGGACACAGATACGCAGTATTTT. Encoded protein: CASSQWGGWRDTDTQYF. This chain links TRBV4-1 with TRBJ2-3; 7 positions agree with TRBD2. Germline V gene sequence: CDR1 MGHRA, CDR2 YSYEKL. The CDR3 is 17 amino acids. V was clipped by 2 bases and J by 2 bases; unmatched bases: 10.

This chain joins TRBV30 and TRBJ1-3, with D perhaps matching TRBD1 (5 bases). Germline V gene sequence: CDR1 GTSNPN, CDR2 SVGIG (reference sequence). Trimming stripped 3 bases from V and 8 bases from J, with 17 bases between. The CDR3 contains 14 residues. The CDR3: CAWSPGQGWDTIYF. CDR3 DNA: TGTGCCTGGAGCCCTGGGCAGGGTTGGGACACCATATATTTT.

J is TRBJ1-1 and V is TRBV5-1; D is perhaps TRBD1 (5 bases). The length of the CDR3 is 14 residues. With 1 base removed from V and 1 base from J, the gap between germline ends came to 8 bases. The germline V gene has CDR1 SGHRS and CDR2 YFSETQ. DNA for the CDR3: TGCGCCAGCAGCTTGTGGACACAGAACACTGAAGCTTTCTTT. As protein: CASSLWTQNTEAFF.

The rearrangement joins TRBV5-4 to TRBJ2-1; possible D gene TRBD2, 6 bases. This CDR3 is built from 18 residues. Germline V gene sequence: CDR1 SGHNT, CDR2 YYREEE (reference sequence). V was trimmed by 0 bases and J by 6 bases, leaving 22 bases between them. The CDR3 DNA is TGTGCCAGCAGCTTGGGGGTGCGGGAACGATCGCAATTCAATGAGCAGTTCTTC. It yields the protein CASSLGVRERSQFNEQFF.

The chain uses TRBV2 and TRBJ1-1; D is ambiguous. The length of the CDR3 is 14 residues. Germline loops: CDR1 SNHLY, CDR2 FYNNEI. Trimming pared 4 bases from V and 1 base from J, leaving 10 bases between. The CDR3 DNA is TGTGCCAGCAGTGCTGAACGGAGGAACACTGAAGCTTTCTTT. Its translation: CASSAERRNTEAFF.

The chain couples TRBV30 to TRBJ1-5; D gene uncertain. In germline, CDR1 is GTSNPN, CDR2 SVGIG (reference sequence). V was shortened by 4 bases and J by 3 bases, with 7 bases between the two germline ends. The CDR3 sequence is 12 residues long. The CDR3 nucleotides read TGTGCCTGGAACTGGGCCAATCAGCCCCAGCATTTT. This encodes CAWNWANQPQHF. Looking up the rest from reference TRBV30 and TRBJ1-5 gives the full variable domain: SQTIHQWPATLVQPVGSPLSLECTVEGTSNPNLYWYRQAAGRGLQLLFYSVGIGQISSEVPQNLSASRPQDRQFILSSKKLLLSDSGFYLCAWNWANQPQHFGDGTRLSIL.

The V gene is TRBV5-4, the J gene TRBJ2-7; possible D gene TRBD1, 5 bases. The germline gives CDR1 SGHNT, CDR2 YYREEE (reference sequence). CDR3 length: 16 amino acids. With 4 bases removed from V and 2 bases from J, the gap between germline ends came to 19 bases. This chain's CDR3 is CASSRSSGLSTYEQYF. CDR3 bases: TGTGCCAGCAGCAGATCATCAGGGCTTTCGACCTACGAGCAGTACTTC.

CDR3 in amino acids: CASSGQGGPSDEQYF. CDR3 nucleotide sequence: TGCGCCAGCAGCGGGCAGGGGGGACCAAGCGACGAGCAGTACTTC. The chain links TRBV5-1 to TRBJ2-7; a possible D gene is TRBD1 (7 bases). Germline CDR1 and CDR2: SGHRS and YFSETQ. The ends were cut back, 4 bases at V and 5 bases at J, with 19 bases in the middle. The CDR3 runs 15 residues.

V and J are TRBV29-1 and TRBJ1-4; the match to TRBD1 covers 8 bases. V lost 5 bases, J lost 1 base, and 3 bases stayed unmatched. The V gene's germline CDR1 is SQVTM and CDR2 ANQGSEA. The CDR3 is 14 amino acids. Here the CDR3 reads CSVFTGGTNEKLFF. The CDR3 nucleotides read TGCAGCGTTTTTACAGGGGGAACTAATGAAAAACTGTTTTTT.

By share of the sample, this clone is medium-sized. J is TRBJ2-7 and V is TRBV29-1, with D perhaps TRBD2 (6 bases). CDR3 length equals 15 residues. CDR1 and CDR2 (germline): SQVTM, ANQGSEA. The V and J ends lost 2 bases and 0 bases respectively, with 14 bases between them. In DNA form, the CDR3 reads TGCAGCGTTGAAACCCTTAGCGGTAGCTCCTACGAGCAGTACTTC. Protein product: CSVETLSGSSYEQYF.

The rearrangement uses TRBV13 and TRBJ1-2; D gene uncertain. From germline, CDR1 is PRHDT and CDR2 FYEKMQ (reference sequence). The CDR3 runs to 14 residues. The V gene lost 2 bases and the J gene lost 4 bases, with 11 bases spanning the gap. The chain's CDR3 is CASSLSDGAYGYTF. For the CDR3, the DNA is TGTGCCAGCAGCTTAAGTGACGGAGCCTATGGCTACACCTTC.

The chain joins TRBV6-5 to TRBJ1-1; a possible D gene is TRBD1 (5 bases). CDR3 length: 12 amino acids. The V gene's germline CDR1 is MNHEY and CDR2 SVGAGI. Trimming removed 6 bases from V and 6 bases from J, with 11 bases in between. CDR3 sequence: CASRRQGSEAFF. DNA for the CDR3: TGTGCCAGCAGGCGCCAGGGCTCTGAAGCTTTCTTT.

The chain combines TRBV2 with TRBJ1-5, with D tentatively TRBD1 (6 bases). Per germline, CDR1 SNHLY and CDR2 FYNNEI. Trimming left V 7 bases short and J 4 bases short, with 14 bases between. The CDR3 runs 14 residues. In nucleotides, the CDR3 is TGTGCCAGCAAGGGGGTGGGGTTGAATCAGCCCCAGCATTTT. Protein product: CASKGVGLNQPQHF.

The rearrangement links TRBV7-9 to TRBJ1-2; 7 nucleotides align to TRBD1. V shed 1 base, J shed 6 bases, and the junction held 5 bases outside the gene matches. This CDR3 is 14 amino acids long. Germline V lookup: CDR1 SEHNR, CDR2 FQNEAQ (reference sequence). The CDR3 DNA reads TGTGCCAGCAGCTTAGGGGGGGACAGCCATGGCTACACCTTC. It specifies CASSLGGDSHGYTF. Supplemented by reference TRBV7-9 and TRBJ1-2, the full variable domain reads DTGVSQNPRHKITKRGQNVTFRCDPISEHNRLYWYRQTLGQGPEFLTYFQNEAQLEKSRLLSDRFSAERPKGSFSTLEIQRTEQGDSAMYLCASSLGGDSHGYTFGSGTRLTVV.

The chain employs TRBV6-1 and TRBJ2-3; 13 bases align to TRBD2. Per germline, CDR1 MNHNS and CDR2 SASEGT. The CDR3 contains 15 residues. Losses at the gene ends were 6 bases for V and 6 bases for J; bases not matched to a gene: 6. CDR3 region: CASRVLAGGPDTQYF. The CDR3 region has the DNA TGTGCCAGCAGAGTACTAGCGGGAGGGCCCGATACGCAGTATTTT.